This entry concerns a single T cell receptor beta chain. The antigen remains undetermined. Based on CD45RO/CCR7/CD25/CD127/CD95/CD27, CD4+ regulatory, stem cell-like memory, naive and central memory cells were sorted. Populations obtained by sorting all exceeded 95% purity. The source of the sample is a study of beta chain features in type 1 diabetes. Study-wide results and limits: Unsettled here was the matter of whether HLA type influences TCRB rearrangement.

Investigators reverse transcribed all isolated RNA, so they sequenced expressed TCRB transcripts. Some clones are missing from TCRdb's copy, which holds only in-frame ones; the method was immunoSEQ multiplex PCR. The sample lists under 500,000 clones; approximately 31% were seen once. Trimming left V 4 bases short and J 4 bases short, with 8 bases between. The V gene's germline CDR1 is SGDLS and CDR2 YYNGEE. This CDR3 is built from 12 residues. The specimen was naive CD4+ T cells from blood. This chain uses TRBV9 with TRBJ1-2; D is undetermined. The TCR originated in a man between 18 and 29 years old in good health. CDR3 amino acids: CASSPTGYGYTF. The DNA of the CDR3 is TGTGCCAGCAGCCCTACGGGCTATGGCTACACCTTC.